This entry lists 31 T cell receptor beta chains sequenced from one sample in a study of OX40 agonist ivuxolimab in advanced cancers. TCRdb's copy holds only in-frame clones and misses some; the assay was immunoSEQ multiplex PCR. The table includes around 20,000 clones, less than 80% detected once. The sequences come from CD4+ or CD8+ T cells sorted from blood, collected in a trial of the OX40 agonist ivuxolimab. The source of these receptors is an adult with an advanced solid tumor such as melanoma, head and neck, liver or kidney cancer.

The chain joins TRBV12-5 to TRBJ1-1; D remains unclear. Trimming shortened V by 1 base and J by 1 base, and 7 bases separated the two germline ends. The germline V gene encodes CDR1 LGHNT and CDR2 FRNRAP. This CDR3 region has 14 residues. The CDR3 loop reads CASGLGGSNTEAFF. As DNA, the CDR3 is TGTGCTAGTGGTTTGGGGGGATCGAACACTGAAGCTTTCTTT.

V and J are TRBV9 and TRBJ2-1, with 7 bases identical to TRBD1. V lost 4 bases to trimming and J lost 7 bases; unmatched junction nucleotides: 8. The CDR3 sequence is 14 residues long. From germline, CDR1 is SGDLS and CDR2 YYNGEE. CDR3 in DNA: TGTGCCAGCAGCATATGGACAGGTGCAAATGAGCAGTTCTTC. Encoded protein: CASSIWTGANEQFF.

J is TRBJ1-2 and V is TRBV5-6; no clear D. Germline CDR1 reads SGHDT; CDR2 reads YYEEEE. V was trimmed by 0 bases and J by 0 bases, leaving 12 bases between them. CDR3 size: 16 residues. CDR3 in amino acids: CASSLEGGPANYGYTF. The CDR3 DNA follows: TGTGCCAGCAGCTTGGAAGGAGGTCCGGCTAACTATGGCTACACCTTC. The whole variable domain, remainder taken from reference TRBV5-6 and TRBJ1-2, is DAGVTQSPTHLIKTRGQQVTLRCSPKSGHDTVSWYQQALGQGPQFIFQYYEEEERQRGNFPDRFSGHQFPNYSSELNVNALLLGDSALYLCASSLEGGPANYGYTFGSGTRLTVV.

The chain uses TRBV7-2 and TRBJ2-1; no clear D. Deletions cut 3 bases from V and 7 bases from J, with 16 bases between. This CDR3 comprises 15 residues. Germline V gene data show CDR1 as SGHTA and CDR2 as FQGNSA. The CDR3, as DNA: TGTGCCAGCAGCTTTTTCGCAATCCAGGAGAATGAGCAGTTCTTC. Translated, it gives CASSFFAIQENEQFF.

This chain connects TRBV28 to TRBJ2-2; 11 bases align to TRBD1. J lost 6 bases, V lost 4 bases, and 1 base had no gene match. The CDR3 runs to 14 residues. The germline V gene encodes CDR1 MDHEN and CDR2 SYDVKM. This CDR3 reads CASSWTGGAGELFF. In DNA, the CDR3 is TGTGCCAGCAGTTGGACAGGGGGCGCCGGGGAGCTGTTTTTT.

The V call is TRBV5-1, the J call TRBJ2-3; 11 bases map to TRBD2. The CDR3 consists of 16 residues. V was pared by 4 bases and J by 6 bases, with 10 bases of the junction left unmatched. CDR1 is SGHRS and CDR2 is YFSETQ in the germline V gene. The chain's CDR3 is CASSGTGTSGSDTQYF. The CDR3 nucleotides are TGCGCCAGCAGCGGTACCGGGACTAGCGGTTCGGATACGCAGTATTTT.

Note on this clone: Other DNA sequences in this specimen translate into the identical CDR3. The chain is built from TRBV28 and TRBJ2-1; weak D call: TRBD2 (6 bases). V lost 2 bases and J lost 4, with 6 bases in between. The germline V gene has CDR1 MDHEN and CDR2 SYDVKM. The CDR3 is made up of 13 amino acids. The CDR3 is CASSLAGYNEQFF. CDR3 nucleotides: TGTGCCAGCAGTTTAGCGGGATACAATGAGCAGTTCTTC.

CDR3 protein: CASSPPLAGVNYEQYF. In nucleotides, the CDR3 is TGTGCCAGCAGCCCCCCGCTAGCGGGAGTAAACTACGAGCAGTACTTC. The chain carries TRBV7-2 and TRBJ2-7, with TRBD2 matching 10 bases. Germline trimming cut 5 bases from V and 3 bases from J; bases unmatched to any gene: 10. CDR1 is SGHTA, CDR2 FQGNSA, per germline. This CDR3 region has 16 residues. The variable domain in full, completed from reference TRBV7-2 and TRBJ2-7, reads GAGVSQSPSNKVTEKGKDVELRCDPISGHTALYWYRQSLGQGLEFLIYFQGNSAPDKSGLPSDRFSAERTGGSVSTLTIQRTQQEDSAVYLCASSPPLAGVNYEQYFGPGTRLTVT.

The chain links TRBV27 to TRBJ2-5; the D call may be TRBD1 or TRBD2 (6 bases each). Per the germline V gene, CDR1 is MNHEY and CDR2 is SMNVEV (reference sequence). Trimming pared 2 bases from V and 4 bases from J, leaving 11 bases between. The CDR3 has 14 residues. The CDR3 bases are TGTGCCAGCAGTTTAGCGGGACATCCAGAGACCCAGTACTTC. Its translation: CASSLAGHPETQYF.

About this clone itself: In the same sample, other DNA sequences code for this CDR3. This chain connects TRBV7-8 to TRBJ2-5; TRBD2 aligns across 12 bases. The ends lost 1 base at V and 3 bases at J; junction bases unmatched: 3. Looked up from germline, CDR1 is SGHVS and CDR2 is FQNEAQ. The CDR3 contains 16 residues. Here the CDR3 DNA reads TGTGCCAGCAGCTTAGTGACTAGCGGGGGCGAAGAGACCCAGTACTTC. This encodes CASSLVTSGGEETQYF.

This chain joins TRBV5-6 and TRBJ2-7, with D perhaps matching TRBD2 (7 bases). CDR3 size: 14 residues. The germline V and J ends were trimmed by 7 bases and 7 bases, with 21 bases remaining between them. Per germline, CDR1 SGHDT and CDR2 YYEEEE. The CDR3 region is CASSGGRQSGEQYF. CDR3 in DNA: TGTGCCAGCTCCGGGGGGCGCCAGTCGGGGGAGCAGTACTTC.

The rearrangement links TRBV2 to TRBJ2-7; 7 positions agree with TRBD2. Germline-derived CDR1 and CDR2 are SNHLY and FYNNEI. CDR3 length: 15 residues. The V and J ends lost 1 base and 1 base, in that order; junction bases with no gene match: 4. The CDR3 DNA is TGTGCCAGCAGTGAAGGCGGGAGCGGGTCCTACGAGCAGTACTTC. Translating gives CASSEGGSGSYEQYF. Drawing the rest from reference TRBV2 and TRBJ2-7, the complete variable domain is EPEVTQTPSHQVTQMGQEVILRCVPISNHLYFYWYRQILGQKVEFLVSFYNNEISEKSEIFDDQFSVERPDGSNFTLKIRSTKLEDSAMYFCASSEGGSGSYEQYFGPGTRLTVT.

J is TRBJ1-4 and V is TRBV28; possibly TRBD1 for D (5 bases). V lost 8 bases to trimming and J lost 8 bases, with 15 bases between them. CDR1 and CDR2 (germline): MDHEN, SYDVKM. There are 13 residues in the CDR3. Here the CDR3 DNA reads TGTGCCAGCTTGGGACTCTCTGCGGAAAAACTGTTTTTT. Translated, it gives CASLGLSAEKLFF.

The CDR3 sequence: CASSPTGNEQYF. In DNA form, the CDR3 reads TGTGCCAGCAGCCCGACAGGGAACGAGCAGTACTTC. The rearrangement uses TRBV7-9 and TRBJ2-7; TRBD1 aligns across 7 bases. The CDR3 consists of 12 residues. CDR1 SEHNR and CDR2 FQNEAQ come from the germline V gene (reference sequence). V shed 5 bases, J shed 5 bases, and the junction held 3 bases outside the gene matches.

V gene TRBV28 combines with J gene TRBJ2-2, with D tentatively TRBD1 (5 bases). From germline, CDR1 is MDHEN and CDR2 SYDVKM. There are 14 residues in the CDR3. The V and J ends lost 6 bases and 3 bases respectively, with 11 bases between them. The CDR3 DNA follows: TGTGCCAGCAGAATCCTACAGGACACCGGGGAGCTGTTTTTT. This sequence encodes CASRILQDTGELFF.

The chain joins TRBV7-9 to TRBJ2-7; tentative D call: TRBD2 (5 bases). This CDR3 has 13 amino acids. The germline gives CDR1 SEHNR, CDR2 FQNEAQ (reference sequence). V was cut by 6 bases and J by 3 bases, with 12 bases left in between. The CDR3 sequence: CASSFDGIYEQYF. The CDR3 DNA reads as TGTGCCAGCAGTTTCGACGGGATCTACGAGCAGTACTTC. Based on the CDR3 plus reference TRBV7-9 and TRBJ2-7, the full variable domain is DTGVSQNPRHKITKRGQNVTFRCDPISEHNRLYWYRQTLGQGPEFLTYFQNEAQLEKSRLLSDRFSAERPKGSFSTLEIQRTEQGDSAMYLCASSFDGIYEQYFGPGTRLTVT.

The gene calls are TRBV4-3 and TRBJ1-1; D gene uncertain. This CDR3 spans 15 amino acids. Germline-derived CDR1 and CDR2 are LGHNA and YSLEER. Trimming removed 1 base from V and 0 bases from J, with 9 bases in between. CDR3 sequence: CASSQAWGLNTEAFF. The CDR3 nucleotides are TGCGCCAGCAGCCAAGCATGGGGATTGAACACTGAAGCTTTCTTT.

This chain uses TRBV4-2 with TRBJ2-7; D unresolved. With 2 bases removed from V and 5 bases from J, the gap between germline ends came to 16 bases. This CDR3 comprises 15 residues. The germline CDR1 and CDR2 sequences are LGHNA and YNFKEQ. As DNA, the CDR3 is TGTGCCAGCAGCCAACGGCTGGGCCTGTCCCACGAGCAGTACTTC. It codes for CASSQRLGLSHEQYF.

The chain's CDR3 is CASSGGDTQYF. The CDR3 DNA reads as TGTGCCAGCAGCGGAGGAGATACGCAGTATTTT. The chain recombines TRBV9 with TRBJ2-3; D unresolved. Germline CDR1 and CDR2: SGDLS and YYNGEE. CDR3 length: 11 amino acids. Trimming pared 3 bases from V and 5 bases from J, leaving 4 bases between.

V usage is TRBV19 and J usage is TRBJ2-3; D perhaps matches TRBD1 (6 bases). Germline V gene sequence: CDR1 LNHDA, CDR2 SQIVND (reference sequence). V lost 4 bases, J lost 3 bases, and 14 bases lay in between. The CDR3 consists of 15 residues. The CDR3, as DNA: TGTGCCAGTAGTACCGCAGGGGAAAGGACAGATACGCAGTATTTT. As protein: CASSTAGERTDTQYF.

This chain uses TRBV19 with TRBJ2-7; TRBD1 is a possible D gene (6 bases). The CDR3 loop spans 15 amino acids. V gave up 5 bases and J gave up 3 bases, with 17 bases separating them. The germline gives CDR1 LNHDA, CDR2 SQIVND (reference sequence). CDR3 in DNA: TGTGCCAGTAGTGCCGGGACACTTAGATACTACGAGCAGTACTTC. It translates to CASSAGTLRYYEQYF.

This chain uses TRBV19 with TRBJ2-1, with 8 nucleotides matching TRBD2. V dropped 0 bases and J dropped 4; count of bases not matched to a gene: 11. The CDR3 has 18 amino acids. Germline values: CDR1 LNHDA, CDR2 SQIVND (reference sequence). CDR3 in DNA: TGTGCCAGTAGTATAGATTTGGCGAGCGGGAGTTGGTACAATGAGCAGTTCTTC. Its translation: CASSIDLASGSWYNEQFF.

The chain combines TRBV27 with TRBJ2-2; 8 bases match TRBD2. CDR3 size: 15 residues. Germline lookup yields CDR1 MNHEY and CDR2 SMNVEV (reference sequence). V lost 6 bases, J lost 3 bases, and 6 bases stayed unmatched. CDR3 nucleotide sequence: TGTGCCAGCAGCTCGGGGGGGAGTTACACCGGGGAGCTGTTTTTT. Translated: CASSSGGSYTGELFF.

The chain carries TRBV19 and TRBJ2-1; D unresolved. This CDR3 comprises 13 residues. The V and J ends lost 3 bases and 8 bases respectively, with 11 bases between them. Germline lookup yields CDR1 LNHDA and CDR2 SQIVND (reference sequence). CDR3 DNA: TGTGCCAGTAGTATTCTAGGCGTCGATGAGCAGTTCTTC. Translating it yields CASSILGVDEQFF.

The genes are TRBV25-1 and TRBJ1-1; maybe TRBD1 (5 bases). This CDR3 has 15 amino acids. Germline CDR1 MGHDK, CDR2 SYGVNS. With 4 bases removed from V and 1 base from J, the gap between germline ends came to 13 bases. The CDR3 spells CASSAAVGPNTEAFF. The CDR3, as DNA: TGTGCCAGCAGTGCGGCAGTGGGGCCGAACACTGAAGCTTTCTTT.

The rearrangement uses TRBV6-1 and TRBJ2-7; 10 bases are shared with TRBD1. Germline CDR1 MNHNS, CDR2 SASEGT. CDR3 length: 14 residues. With 8 bases clipped from V and 5 bases from J, the junction kept 9 bases outside the gene matches. The CDR3 coding sequence is TGTGCCAGCGTCGAGGACAGGGGGTACCACGAGCAGTACTTC. Amino acids: CASVEDRGYHEQYF.

A few counts support this clone. This chain links TRBV2 with TRBJ2-3; possible D gene TRBD1, 6 bases. Germline V gene sequence: CDR1 SNHLY, CDR2 FYNNEI. CDR3 length: 16 amino acids. Trimming cost V 5 bases and J 2 bases, with 17 bases left between them. The CDR3 nucleotides read TGTGCCAGCAGTACGCAGGGGATAGGATCCACAGATACGCAGTATTTT. It yields the protein CASSTQGIGSTDTQYF.

V is TRBV28 and J is TRBJ2-2; no firm D call. Looked up from germline, CDR1 is MDHEN and CDR2 is SYDVKM. Trimming removed 6 bases from V and 6 bases from J, with 11 bases in between. The CDR3 has 13 amino acids. CDR3: CASSPQLAGELFF. The CDR3, as DNA: TGTGCCAGCAGCCCCCAGCTAGCCGGGGAGCTGTTTTTT.

V gene TRBV28 combines with J gene TRBJ2-5; maybe TRBD1 (6 bases). Germline V gene lookup returns CDR1 MDHEN and CDR2 SYDVKM. The CDR3 is 14 residues long. The V end lost 6 bases, the J end lost 5 bases, and 16 bases lay between the germline ends. DNA for the CDR3: TGTGCCAGCAGCTGGGCACAGGGTGAGGAGACCCAGTACTTC. Translated: CASSWAQGEETQYF.

This sequence joins TRBV7-8 and TRBJ2-3; possibly TRBD1 for D (6 bases). Germline V CDR1 and CDR2: SGHVS, FQNEAQ. V gave up 4 bases and J gave up 0 bases, with 11 bases separating them. The CDR3 contains 15 residues. DNA for the CDR3: TGTGCCAGCAGCTCGGGACACTTTAGCACAGATACGCAGTATTTT. Translated: CASSSGHFSTDTQYF.

This clone was seen a single time. V and J are TRBV14 and TRBJ1-3; D not certain. The CDR3 length is 16 residues. Germline V lookup: CDR1 SGHDN, CDR2 FVKESK. V lost 0 bases, J lost 0 bases, and 9 bases lay in between. CDR3 DNA: TGTGCCAGCAGCCAAGACGTAGGACGCTCTGGAAACACCATATATTTT. Protein product: CASSQDVGRSGNTIYF.